This T cell receptor (beta chain) derives from a study of T cell repertoires in cytomegalovirus infection (dated by TCRdb to the late 2010s). For the wider study: The peptide stimulations were aimed at well-studied HLA-B-restricted epitopes as well as recently identified HLA-C-restricted CMV epitopes, whose presentation resists viral immunomodulation. Donor HLA type was relevant to the analysis, as public TCR beta signatures indicated carriage of CMV infection together with the matching HLA type. What the research found in general, with its limitations: In the ex vivo response, HLA-C-restricted CMV-specific TCR beta clonotypes were dominant, and in two of eight donors the single most frequent clonotype came from this HLA-C-restricted group. Cumulative frequency of public TCR beta family members discriminated carriers of CMV infection plus the relevant HLA type in this cohort and an independent roughly 330-donor cohort.

CDR1 MGHDK and CDR2 SYGVNS are derived from the germline V gene. The CDR3 holds 13 amino acids from the cysteine to the phenylalanine. The retained sequence is limited to the CDR3, 39 bases, with the frame set at the first base. V and J lose 4 bases and 11 bases, and a span of 14 bases separates them. This clonotype turned up a few times. Its antigen remains undetermined. It has no much larger one-base neighbor in the sample; base qualities were not kept. TCRdb records Illumina HiSeq 1500 as the sequencer. TCRdb itself trimmed the public reads at Q25 with fastp, ran MiXCR and retained productive beta chains. Entries that share a CDR3 protein sequence are merged under the most common genes and DNA. The sample table lists some 590,000 distinct CDR3 sequences, about 39% of them with a count of one. Over 45% of the sample goes to the ten largest clones. What the treatment or condition label conveys for this sample: in vitro stimulation with specific CMV peptide epitopes to enrich CMV-specific T cells.

Rearrangement joined TRBV25-1 to TRBJ1-4; the D gene is perhaps TRBD1, from 5 matching bases. The sequencing used cultured PBMCs, collected from culture after CMV antigen stimulation. The sequence was obtained from a human donor in good health (CMV status not recorded). Some clones in this sample may be carry-over from other donors' samples. The bases are TGTGCCAGCAGTGTCGGGGGAATGGGGAAACTGTTTTTT. It is translated as CASSVGGMGKLFF.